This T cell receptor (beta chain) is drawn from a study of OX40 agonist ivuxolimab in advanced cancers. Looking at the study overall: Those treated in dose escalation had hepatocellular carcinoma, melanoma, renal cell cancer or head and neck cancer. The group had a mean age of 60 years, ranged from about 23 to 79, and was 80% to 85% male. Three partial responders included one hepatocellular carcinoma patient and two cutaneous melanoma patients.

Germline CDR1 and CDR2: MNHNS and SASEGT. The CDR3 loop spans 19 amino acids. Trimming removed 2 bases from V and 3 bases from J; junction bases left unmatched: 14. With baseline, cycle 4 day 1, and cycle 7 day 1 as timepoints, blood was sampled. Method: immunoSEQ multiplex PCR; TCRdb's copy keeps in-frame clones and lacks some. The sample includes about 55,000 clones, 80% of them seen just once. This sample comprised CD4+ or CD8+ T cells sorted from blood, obtained in a trial of the OX40 agonist ivuxolimab. V gene TRBV6-1 combines with J gene TRBJ1-1; TRBD1 matches at 11 bases. The source of this sequence is an adult with an advanced solid tumor such as melanoma, head and neck, liver or kidney cancer. The CDR3 sequence: CASSERGGTGGKRDTEAFF. CDR3 nucleotides: TGTGCCAGCAGTGAAAGGGGCGGGACAGGGGGGAAGAGGGACACTGAAGCTTTCTTT.